The clone carrying this T cell receptor beta chain appeared many times. The target antigen is unknown. At one end the junction does not follow the germline gene, possibly because of a read error. This entry is derived from a study of Graves' ophthalmopathy and Graves' hyperthyroidism. Study-level findings and limits: The majority of expanded thyroid clonotypes above 0.001 frequency also occurred in blood.

RNA transcripts served as template for amplifying TCR beta CDR3 sequences. After a first-round RT-PCR with HTBI primers, a second-round multiplex PCR was run. MiXCR, run by TCRdb on the multiplex PCR reads, gives a single entry per CDR3 protein. The sample lists 900,000 to 1,200,000 distinct CDR3 sequences; 35% to 40% were seen once. The length of the CDR3 is 17 residues. Germline loops: CDR1 ENHRY, CDR2 SYGVKD. Certain patients, namely those with other autoimmune diseases, uncontrolled infections, pregnancy or lactation, were excluded. The diagnostic workup employed clinical symptoms, serum thyroxine, TRAb, thyroid ultrasound and orbital computed tomography.

The TCR sequence derives from an adult man with Graves' hyperthyroidism. Sample: peripheral blood or thyroid tissue (not recorded which). This chain links TRBV10-3 with TRBJ1-5, with D perhaps matching TRBD1 (5 bases). The CDR3 nucleotides read TGTGCCATCAGCGAGTGGCTGGGGGGTGGGCACAATCAGCCCCAGCATTTT. It translates to CAISEWLGGGHNQPQHF.